This T cell receptor beta chain was obtained from a study of CD8 T cells in Susac syndrome. The TEMRA cells underwent FACS enrichment, while the CD8+ and CD4+ T cells underwent negative isolation. Germline lookup yields CDR1 MNHNY and CDR2 SVGAGI (reference sequence). V dropped 8 bases and J dropped 7; count of bases not matched to a gene: 7. CDR3 length: 12 residues. RNA was extracted with the RNeasy kit, and a quantity of roughly 0.45 to 1 ug was reverse transcribed using random hexamers. From the immunoSEQ multiplex PCR reads, TCRdb called clonotypes with MiXCR, one entry per CDR3 protein. The sample yields about 290,000 distinct CDR3 sequences, about 88% seen once.

This chain joins TRBV6-6 and TRBJ2-7; 8 positions match TRBD2. This TCR came from a human donor with multiple sclerosis. Sequencing used CD8+ T cells from PBMCs. The CDR3 DNA follows: TGTGCCAGCGGAACTAGCGGACGGGAGCAGTACTTC. Protein sequence: CASGTSGREQYF.